This T cell receptor beta chain came from a study of T cells in Graves' hyperthyroidism and ophthalmopathy. Whole-study context: Before treatment of any kind, peripheral blood was taken at initial diagnosis. Study conclusions and caveats: Model predictions of ophthalmopathy came a median approximately seven months before onset.

Each ophthalmopathy patient scored at least 3 on the Clinical Activity Score and at least 4 on NOSPECS grade, with duration under 3 months. Researchers barred patients who had uncontrolled infection, other autoimmune disease, pregnancy or lactation. TCR beta CDR3 sequences were amplified from RNA transcripts. A first-round RT-PCR of the TCR CDR3 used the HTBI primer set. TCRdb reprocessed the multiplex PCR reads via MiXCR and lists one record per CDR3 protein. Of 310,000 or so distinct CDR3 sequences listed, 17% are singletons. This clonotype was seen repeatedly, ten times or more. The antigen is undetermined. The sequence derives from a woman between 55 and 75 years old with Graves' ophthalmopathy. The material sequenced was blood.

This CDR3 is CSATAGTGSVDTEAFF. DNA of the CDR3: TGCAGTGCTACAGCCGGGACAGGGAGCGTGGATACTGAAGCTTTCTTT. The chain is built from TRBV20-1 and TRBJ1-1; the match to TRBD1 covers 9 bases. Germline loops: CDR1 DFQATT, CDR2 SNEGSKA (reference sequence). This CDR3 contains 16 residues. V was clipped by 4 bases and J by 5 bases; unmatched bases: 14.